This TCR beta chain was sequenced for a study of T-cell reconstitution after alpha-beta-depleted transplantation in children. Whole-study findings and limits: Surviving thymic progenitors and recipient T cells were the source of high TCRbeta diversity at day 60 in some patients. About two months after transplant, alpha-beta T cells reportedly came from several hundred expanded graft clones.

This clonotype was picked up many times. Its antigen is not identified. Unique molecular identifiers tagged the TCRbeta library. One entry per CDR3 protein results from TCRdb running MiXCR on the PCR reads. Of around 370,000 distinct CDR3 sequences listed, about 16% are singletons. The germline V and J ends were trimmed by 0 bases and 4 bases, with 4 bases remaining between them. The CDR3 runs 13 residues. Germline V gives CDR1 SGHRS, CDR2 YFSETQ. The chain employs TRBV5-1 and TRBJ2-2; no firm D call. The source was PBMCs, mostly from graft donor cells, collected 360 days after TCRalphabeta/CD19-depleted stem cell transplant. This TCR was sampled from a male patient aged 2-15 years who had a stem cell transplant for acute lymphoblastic leukemia, so the T cells may come from the graft donor. For the CDR3, the DNA is TGCGCCAGCAGCTTGGGCAGCACCGGGGAGCTGTTTTTT. Residues: CASSLGSTGELFF. Complete variable domain (other parts from reference TRBV5-1 and TRBJ2-2): KAGVTQTPRYLIKTRGQQVTLSCSPISGHRSVSWYQQTPGQGLQFLFEYFSETQRNKGNFPGRFSGRQFSNSRSEMNVSTLELGDSALYLCASSLGSTGELFFGEGSRLTVL.